Presented here are 11 T cell receptor beta chains from one specimen sequenced in a study of blood T cell repertoires in COVID-19. Sequenced by immunoSEQ multiplex PCR; TCRdb stores in-frame clones only, minus some. The sample consists of fewer than 250,000 clones, approximately 86% of them appearing once. What was sequenced was PBMCs or T cells enriched from blood (not recorded which). All receptors derive from a woman in her thirties or forties with acute COVID-19.

The rearrangement joins TRBV3-1 (or the pseudogene TRBV3-2) to TRBJ2-6, with D possibly matching TRBD1 (6 bases). CDR1 and CDR2 (germline): LGHDT, YNNKEL (reference sequence). V lost 3 bases and J lost 2, with 17 bases in between. The CDR3 spans 18 residues. CDR3 sequence: CASSQGQGMRAGANVLTF. The CDR3, as DNA: TGTGCCAGCAGCCAGGGACAAGGAATGAGAGCTGGGGCCAACGTCCTGACTTTC.

This clone came up once. The rearrangement joins TRBV3-1 (or the pseudogene TRBV3-2) to TRBJ1-6; 10 bases map to TRBD1. The CDR3 has 15 amino acids. The V segment lost 2 bases and the J segment 10 bases; nucleotides outside the gene matches: 5. Germline CDR1 reads LGHDT; CDR2 reads YNNKEL (reference sequence). The CDR3 coding sequence is TGTGCCAGCAGCCAACGGGACAGGGGAGGATCACCCCTCCACTTT. Translating gives CASSQRDRGGSPLHF.

V gene TRBV29-1 combines with J gene TRBJ1-5; D is undetermined. V lost 6 bases, J lost 6 bases, and 18 bases lay in between. CDR3 length: 14 residues. Germline CDR1 reads SQVTM; CDR2 reads ANQGSEA. The CDR3 sequence: CSVALGVERQPQHF. In DNA form, the CDR3 reads TGCAGCGTGGCTCTCGGGGTTGAGCGTCAGCCCCAGCATTTT.

This clone was observed once. The chain carries TRBV2 and TRBJ2-4; 7 nucleotides match TRBD2. The V and J ends lost 8 bases and 5 bases, in that order; junction bases with no gene match: 12. CDR3 length equals 15 residues. Germline lookup yields CDR1 SNHLY and CDR2 FYNNEI. Written as DNA, the CDR3 is TGTGCCAGCTTCCCCCGGCGGGGAGGGGAAAACATTCAGTACTTC. Encoded protein: CASFPRRGGENIQYF. The full variable domain, with the rest looked up from reference TRBV2 and TRBJ2-4, is EPEVTQTPSHQVTQMGQEVILRCVPISNHLYFYWYRQILGQKVEFLVSFYNNEISEKSEIFDDQFSVERPDGSNFTLKIRSTKLEDSAMYFCASFPRRGGENIQYFGAGTRLSVL.

The chain recombines TRBV19 with TRBJ2-1; D is possibly TRBD2 (5 bases). Trimming cost V 3 bases and J 4 bases, with 13 bases left between them. CDR1 is LNHDA and CDR2 is SQIVND in the germline V gene (reference sequence). This CDR3 has 15 residues. CDR3 sequence reads: CASSIGSGPYNEQFF. The CDR3 region has the DNA TGTGCCAGTAGTATTGGGAGCGGCCCGTACAATGAGCAGTTCTTC. Looking up the rest from reference TRBV19 and TRBJ2-1 gives the full variable domain: DGGITQSPKYLFRKEGQNVTLSCEQNLNHDAMYWYRQDPGQGLRLIYYSQIVNDFQKGDIAEGYSVSREKKESFPLTVTSAQKNPTAFYLCASSIGSGPYNEQFFGPGTRLTVL.

The V call is TRBV11-2, the J call TRBJ2-7; TRBD1 matches 10 bases. The germline CDR1 and CDR2 sequences are SGHAT and FQNNGV. V trimming: 3 bases; J trimming: 2 bases; junction bases outside the gene matches: 7. The CDR3 sequence is 16 residues long. CDR3 bases: TGTGCCAGCAGCTTTTGGGGACAGGGGCGCCCCTACGAGCAGTACTTC. It encodes CASSFWGQGRPYEQYF.

The CDR3 sequence is CASSPILGGNGVETQYF. The DNA for the CDR3 is TGTGCCAGCAGTCCGATTCTGGGGGGAAACGGGGTCGAGACCCAGTACTTC. The chain combines TRBV28 with TRBJ2-5, with TRBD2 as a possible D gene (6 bases). CDR1 and CDR2 (germline): MDHEN, SYDVKM. Trimming took 5 bases from V and 5 from J, leaving 24 bases between them. This CDR3 spans 17 amino acids.

This clone has only one observation. J is TRBJ1-2 and V is TRBV7-9; D not certain. Germline assignment: CDR1 SEHNR and CDR2 FQNEAQ (reference sequence). The V gene lost 2 bases and the J gene lost 4 bases, with 5 bases spanning the gap. This CDR3 spans 12 amino acids. The CDR3 sequence: CASSLLSYGYTF. CDR3 DNA: TGTGCCAGCAGCTTATTGAGCTATGGCTACACCTTC.

The rearrangement links TRBV19 to TRBJ2-7; TRBD2 matches at 11 bases. The CDR3 covers 16 residues. Germline CDR1 reads LNHDA; CDR2 reads SQIVND (reference sequence). Trimming cost V 1 base and J 3 bases; bases outside gene matches: 5. The CDR3 loop reads CASSIVPGLAVYEQYF. The CDR3 DNA sequence: TGTGCCAGTAGTATAGTCCCGGGACTAGCGGTCTACGAGCAGTACTTC.

V gene TRBV6-5 combines with J gene TRBJ2-7; perhaps TRBD2 as D (6 bases). The CDR3 spans 15 residues. In germline, CDR1 is MNHEY, CDR2 SVGAGI. V shed 6 bases and J shed 1 base, with 16 bases lying between them. This chain's CDR3 is CASRNGTGLSYEQYF. CDR3 DNA sequence: TGTGCCAGCAGAAACGGGACTGGGCTATCCTACGAGCAGTACTTC.

To note about this clone: Other DNA sequences of this sample code for an identical CDR3. The V and J genes are TRBV9 and TRBJ2-1, with a weak D call TRBD2 (5 bases). The CDR3 is 15 residues long. Trimming removed 0 bases at V and 2 bases at J, with 9 bases between. Germline lookup yields CDR1 SGDLS and CDR2 YYNGEE. CDR3 region: CASSVGAGTYNEQFF. The CDR3 region has the DNA TGTGCCAGCAGCGTAGGGGCGGGTACCTACAATGAGCAGTTCTTC.